These 23 T cell receptor beta chains were sequenced from one sample in a study of CD8+ T cells in alopecia areata. Isolated RNA was reverse transcribed into cDNA used as the sequencing template. Data came from immunoSEQ multiplex PCR; TCRdb stores just in-frame clones and leaves some out. Here the sample spans roughly 170,000 clones, around 50% being singletons. Treatment denoted: oral pan-JAK inhibitor, 5-10 mg twice daily. The input for sequencing was CD8+ T cells sorted from blood, taken at week 24, from a patient treated with tofacitinib. The receptors were gathered from a human donor with alopecia areata.

This clone was found once. The rearrangement joins TRBV19 to TRBJ1-6, with 7 bases aligning to TRBD1. CDR1 and CDR2 from the germline V gene are LNHDA and SQIVND (reference sequence). V was pared by 6 bases and J by 5 bases, with 4 bases of the junction left unmatched. The CDR3 length is 14 residues. The CDR3: CASSLTGNNSPLHF. In DNA, the CDR3 is TGTGCCAGTAGCCTGACAGGGAATAATTCACCCCTCCACTTT. Looking up the rest from reference TRBV19 and TRBJ1-6 gives the full variable domain: DGGITQSPKYLFRKEGQNVTLSCEQNLNHDAMYWYRQDPGQGLRLIYYSQIVNDFQKGDIAEGYSVSREKKESFPLTVTSAQKNPTAFYLCASSLTGNNSPLHFGNGTRLTVT.

This clone appeared a few times. The rearrangement links TRBV18 to TRBJ1-1; D unresolved. Germline V gives CDR1 KGHSH, CDR2 LQKENI. CDR3 length: 15 amino acids. The germline V and J ends were trimmed by 2 bases and 5 bases, with 15 bases remaining between them. The CDR3 nucleotides are TGTGCCAGCTCACCATTCGACGGGGATCCAACTGAAGCTTTCTTT. It yields the protein CASSPFDGDPTEAFF.

A remark on this clone: Other DNA sequences of this sample code for an identical CDR3. The V gene is TRBV5-6, the J gene TRBJ2-2; D unclear. The CDR3 sequence is 12 residues long. Germline-derived CDR1 and CDR2 are SGHDT and YYEEEE. The V gene lost 0 bases and the J gene lost 6 bases, with 3 bases spanning the gap. CDR3 DNA sequence: TGTGCCAGCAGCTTGGGTTCCGGGGAGCTGTTTTTT. Its translation: CASSLGSGELFF.

The chain is built from TRBV14 and TRBJ2-1; TRBD2 aligns across 10 bases. The CDR3 is 17 residues long. The germline V gene has CDR1 SGHDN and CDR2 FVKESK. V lost 2 bases and J lost 4; bases outside the gene matches: 8. DNA of the CDR3: TGTGCCAGCAGCCAACTTCGAGCGGGGGGGAATTACAATGAGCAGTTCTTC. Amino acids: CASSQLRAGGNYNEQFF.

The V and J genes are TRBV7-9 and TRBJ2-5, with a tentative D call TRBD2 (6 bases). Germline CDR1 is SEHNR and CDR2 is FQNEAQ (reference sequence). There are 13 residues in the CDR3. V lost 5 bases to trimming and J lost 5 bases, with 12 bases between them. The CDR3 region has the DNA TGTGCCAGCAGCCCACGGACTACGGAGACCCAGTACTTC. Protein: CASSPRTTETQYF.

This chain uses TRBV4-1 with TRBJ2-3, with a tentative D call TRBD2 (6 bases). Trimming removed 0 bases from V and 10 bases from J, with 11 bases in between. The CDR3 runs 13 residues. The germline V gene has CDR1 MGHRA and CDR2 YSYEKL. The CDR3 nucleotides are TGCGCCAGCAGCCAAGATGAGTCTAGCGCGCAGTATTTT. Translating it yields CASSQDESSAQYF.

The chain carries TRBV10-3 and TRBJ2-1; 9 positions agree with TRBD2. J gave up 0 bases and V 0 bases, and 9 bases lay outside the gene matches. The CDR3 has 19 amino acids. Germline CDR1 reads ENHRY; CDR2 reads SYGVKD. This chain's CDR3 is CAISESILAGVTSYNEQFF. In DNA, the CDR3 is TGTGCCATCAGTGAGTCGATCTTAGCGGGGGTAACCTCCTACAATGAGCAGTTCTTC.

This clone was seen only once. This chain joins TRBV7-6 and TRBJ2-1, with TRBD1 as a possible D gene (5 bases). The CDR3 sequence is 13 residues long. Trimming cost V 5 bases and J 3 bases, with 8 bases left between them. CDR1 is SGHVS and CDR2 is FNYEAQ in the germline V gene. In DNA, the CDR3 is TGTGCCAGCAGCCAGGGAAGCTACAATGAGCAGTTCTTC. The encoded protein is CASSQGSYNEQFF.

V usage is TRBV27 and J usage is TRBJ2-3; perhaps TRBD1 as D (6 bases). Trimming took 6 bases from V and 5 from J, leaving 12 bases between them. The CDR3 has 13 amino acids. Germline V gene data show CDR1 as MNHEY and CDR2 as SMNVEV (reference sequence). CDR3 in amino acids: CASREQGGDTQYF. CDR3 in DNA: TGTGCCAGCAGAGAACAGGGTGGAGATACGCAGTATTTT.

The chain carries TRBV5-6 and TRBJ2-2; TRBD1 might be the D (6 bases). Germline lookup yields CDR1 SGHDT and CDR2 YYEEEE. CDR3 size: 15 residues. The V and J ends lost 0 bases and 4 bases respectively, with 10 bases between them. Here the CDR3 DNA reads TGTGCCAGCAGCTTGGGTCAGGGGAGCACCGGGGAGCTGTTTTTT. As protein: CASSLGQGSTGELFF.

The chain is built from TRBV6-5 and TRBJ2-3; 7 bases match TRBD1. Unmatched junction bases numbered 3, after V lost 2 bases and J lost 1 base. The CDR3 sequence is 15 residues long. Looked up from germline, CDR1 is MNHEY and CDR2 is SVGAGI. The CDR3 nucleotides read TGTGCCAGCAGTTACAGGGACAGCCGCACAGATACGCAGTATTTT. It specifies CASSYRDSRTDTQYF.

The chain uses TRBV4-1 and TRBJ1-1; 10 bases map to TRBD1. V lost 2 bases to trimming and J lost 0 bases; unmatched junction nucleotides: 6. Germline CDR1 is MGHRA and CDR2 is YSYEKL. The length of the CDR3 is 17 residues. CDR3 loop: CASSQLDRGRMNTEAFF. As DNA, the CDR3 is TGCGCCAGCAGCCAACTAGACAGGGGGCGAATGAACACTGAAGCTTTCTTT.

The rearrangement links TRBV7-9 to TRBJ1-2; TRBD1 matches at 7 bases. Trimming removed 5 bases from V and 4 bases from J; junction bases left unmatched: 7. The CDR3 is made up of 14 amino acids. CDR1 is SEHNR and CDR2 is FQNEAQ in the germline V gene (reference sequence). The CDR3 sequence: CASSPRTGTYGYTF. The CDR3 DNA sequence: TGTGCCAGCAGCCCCCGGACAGGTACCTATGGCTACACCTTC.

The rearrangement uses TRBV5-1 and TRBJ1-6; D is ambiguous. CDR3 length: 15 amino acids. V was pared by 1 base and J by 8 bases, with 13 bases between. The germline CDR1 and CDR2 sequences are SGHRS and YFSETQ. The CDR3 bases are TGCGCCAGCAGCTTGTTCCCCCACCGGGATTCACCCCTCCACTTT. Protein: CASSLFPHRDSPLHF.

This clone is a singleton in its sample. This sequence joins TRBV30 and TRBJ1-1, with TRBD1 identical over 9 bases. V dropped 3 bases and J dropped 7; count of bases not matched to a gene: 3. The CDR3 has 12 residues. Looked up from germline, CDR1 is GTSNPN and CDR2 is SVGIG (reference sequence). The CDR3 DNA sequence: TGTGCCTGGAGACAGGGGGCGGGTGAAGCTTTCTTT. Translating gives CAWRQGAGEAFF.

V is TRBV23-1 and J is TRBJ2-2; 9 bases align to TRBD1. TRBV23-1 is labeled an ORF, and its function is uncertain. The CDR3 is 19 amino acids. V shed 8 bases, J shed 1 base, and the junction held 17 bases outside the gene matches. The CDR3 DNA is TGCGCCAGCCGGGACAGGGCATTGGCGGGGCGTTTGAACACCGGGGAGCTGTTTTTT. Protein product: CASRDRALAGRLNTGELFF.

The chain carries TRBV5-6 and TRBJ1-1; D not resolved. V dropped 3 bases and J dropped 1 base, with 4 bases sitting between them. This CDR3 contains 12 residues. Germline loops: CDR1 SGHDT, CDR2 YYEEEE. As DNA, the CDR3 is TGTGCCAGCAGCTGGGGGAACACTGAAGCTTTCTTT. The encoded protein is CASSWGNTEAFF. Full variable domain (missing parts from reference TRBV5-6 and TRBJ1-1): DAGVTQSPTHLIKTRGQQVTLRCSPKSGHDTVSWYQQALGQGPQFIFQYYEEEERQRGNFPDRFSGHQFPNYSSELNVNALLLGDSALYLCASSWGNTEAFFGQGTRLTVV.

CDR3 sequence reads: CASSRKTSLAEQYF. CDR3 coding DNA: TGTGCCAGTAGTAGAAAGACTAGCTTGGCCGAGCAGTACTTC. This sequence joins TRBV19 and TRBJ2-7; 7 bases are shared with TRBD2. The CDR3 covers 14 residues. Germline V CDR1 and CDR2: LNHDA, SQIVND (reference sequence). V lost 4 bases and J lost 6; bases outside the gene matches: 9.

The J gene is TRBJ2-7, the V gene TRBV10-2; 9 nucleotides match TRBD1. Germline V CDR1 and CDR2: WSHSY, SAAADI. V shed 5 bases and J 9 bases; nucleotides not matched to a gene: 11. The CDR3 has 14 amino acids. Here the CDR3 reads CASSLNRQGVVQYF. The CDR3 DNA reads TGCGCCAGCAGTCTAAACCGACAGGGGGTCGTGCAGTACTTC.

The rearrangement uses TRBV11-3 and TRBJ1-1; D is undetermined. The CDR3 consists of 12 residues. The V end lost 4 bases, the J end lost 11 bases, and 14 bases lay between the germline ends. Germline lookup yields CDR1 SGHNT and CDR2 YENEEA. The CDR3 DNA is TGTGCCAGCAGCTCTGGACGGGCTGGGGCTTTCTTT. This gives the protein CASSSGRAGAFF.

This rearrangement joins TRBV27 to TRBJ2-3; 11 nucleotides align to TRBD2. Trimming removed 5 bases from V and 4 bases from J; junction bases left unmatched: 5. Germline V gives CDR1 MNHEY, CDR2 SMNVEV (reference sequence). There are 15 residues in the CDR3. The CDR3, as DNA: TGTGCCAGCAGTCTAGGGACTAGCGGCTCAGATACGCAGTATTTT. Its translation is CASSLGTSGSDTQYF.

This clone was seen a few times. The chain links TRBV5-6 to TRBJ2-4; TRBD1 aligns across 9 bases. From germline, CDR1 is SGHDT and CDR2 YYEEEE. The CDR3 has 13 residues. Losses at the gene ends were 3 bases for V and 7 bases for J; bases not matched to a gene: 2. The CDR3 sequence is CASSWGTGNIQYF. The CDR3 DNA reads TGTGCCAGCAGCTGGGGGACAGGGAACATTCAGTACTTC.

This chain links TRBV13 with TRBJ1-1; perhaps TRBD1 as D (5 bases). V lost 5 bases to trimming and J lost 2 bases, with 12 bases between them. This CDR3 region has 14 residues. The germline V gene has CDR1 PRHDT and CDR2 FYEKMQ (reference sequence). This CDR3 is CASSPRGSNTEAFF. For the CDR3, the DNA is TGTGCCAGCAGCCCCCGGGGCTCTAACACTGAAGCTTTCTTT.